What follows describes a single T cell receptor (beta chain). Its antigen is unidentified. RNA extraction and reverse transcription yielded cDNA as sequencing template. Sequencing used immunoSEQ multiplex PCR; TCRdb keeps in-frame clones, though not all of them. The profile shows a few hundred thousand clones, roughly 60% of them singletons. V shed 5 bases, J shed 0 bases, and the junction held 6 bases outside the gene matches. CDR1 and CDR2 (germline): SGHVS, FQNEAQ. This CDR3 has 16 amino acids. As to treatment: oral pan-JAK inhibitor, 5-10 mg twice daily. This entry is derived from a study of CD8+ T cells in alopecia areata. About the study: Treated patients swallowed 5 to 10 mg of oral tofacitinib twice daily. Points from the study as a whole: Both scalp clonality and the expanded CD8+ clones among the top 100 showed a significant decrease with tofacitinib.

The TCR sequence derives from a human donor with alopecia areata. Sequencing was performed on CD4+ T cells sorted from blood, taken at roughly week 52, from a patient treated with tofacitinib. The chain joins TRBV7-8 to TRBJ1-5; TRBD1 agrees at 8 bases. This CDR3 reads CASSERTGFSNQPQHF. DNA of the CDR3: TGTGCCAGCAGCGAAAGGACAGGGTTTAGCAATCAGCCCCAGCATTTT.